This record looks at one T cell receptor beta chain sequence and its context. The antigen is not known. V lost 3 bases to trimming and J lost 1 base; unmatched junction nucleotides: 5. This CDR3 has 16 amino acids. The authors built bulk TCR libraries by previously described methods with listed TCR primers. TCRdb re-called the PCR reads with MiXCR, one entry per CDR3 protein. The data contain approximately 500,000 distinct CDR3 sequences, 25% of them singletons. This sample was included in a study of molecular identifiers for immune sequencing clone quantification. Regarding the study as a whole: Because of identical TCR molecules sharing a barcode, sizes of highly expanded clones could be underestimated.

The rearrangement joins TRBV12-3 or TRBV12-4 to TRBJ2-2; 7 bases agree with TRBD2. Material: naive CD8+ T cells from blood, with Jurkat cell RNA spiked in. Subset of the sample: FACS-sorted CD8+CD4-CCR7+CD45RA+ naive T cells. This TCR was sampled from a human donor in good health. Some libraries in this study had Jurkat cell RNA spiked in. In DNA, the CDR3 is TGTGCCAGCAGTTTTTTGCGGGAGAGGAACACCGGGGAGCTGTTTTTT. It specifies CASSFLRERNTGELFF.